This record looks at one TCR beta chain sequence and its context. Its antigen is not identified. The record originates from a study of T-cell memory formation after mild COVID-19. Study observations and caveats: Contracting CD4+ clones sat mainly in CM and EM; CD8+ in EMRA.

This CDR3 is 16 amino acids long. Trimming took off 4 bases at V and 2 bases at J, with 17 bases between the two ends. Germline V gives CDR1 SGHRS, CDR2 YFSETQ. TCRdb analysed the 5' RACE reads with MiXCR anew, one entry per CDR3 protein. The repertoire has fewer than 150,000 distinct CDR3 sequences, more than 15% of them found once; the top ten carry about 5.2%. This TCR came from a man aged 18 to 35 who had mild COVID-19 (a few samples of this study predate the infection). Cell type and time point are not known. J is TRBJ2-3 and V is TRBV5-1; D may be TRBD2 (7 bases). The specimen was PBMCs or a T cell subset sorted from them (not recorded which). The CDR3, as DNA: TGCGCCAGCAGCCGCCTCGGGGGGCCCCTCACAGATACGCAGTATTTT. Protein product: CASSRLGGPLTDTQYF.